Shown below are 27 T cell receptor beta chains from a single sample sequenced in a study of technical replicates of blood from several donors. The method was immunoSEQ multiplex PCR; TCRdb's version includes in-frame clones alone and lacks a portion of them. This table has more than 75,000 clones, around 94% appearing once. What was sequenced was T cells isolated from PBMCs. The receptors here all came from a human donor in good health.

V is TRBV13 and J is TRBJ2-7, with D possibly being TRBD1 (5 bases). Germline CDR1 and CDR2: PRHDT and FYEKMQ (reference sequence). Between the trimmed V and J ends, which lost 5 bases and 3 bases, there was a span of 17 bases. The CDR3 runs 15 residues. The CDR3 coding sequence is TGTGCCAGCAGCCATCGACAGAACCTAGGCTACGAGCAGTACTTC. It yields the protein CASSHRQNLGYEQYF.

V is TRBV5-1 and J is TRBJ2-2, with TRBD1 matching over 11 bases. The CDR3 is made up of 18 amino acids. Germline V lookup: CDR1 SGHRS, CDR2 YFSETQ. V dropped 1 base and J dropped 4; count of bases not matched to a gene: 9. The CDR3 protein is CASSLLSGQGAITGELFF. In nucleotides, the CDR3 is TGCGCCAGCAGCTTGTTGTCCGGACAGGGGGCGATCACCGGGGAGCTGTTTTTT. The variable domain in full, completed from reference TRBV5-1 and TRBJ2-2, reads KAGVTQTPRYLIKTRGQQVTLSCSPISGHRSVSWYQQTPGQGLQFLFEYFSETQRNKGNFPGRFSGRQFSNSRSEMNVSTLELGDSALYLCASSLLSGQGAITGELFFGEGSRLTVL.

This chain links TRBV6-6 with TRBJ2-7; a possible D gene is TRBD2 (5 bases). Germline CDR1 MNHNY, CDR2 SVGAGI (reference sequence). With 5 bases removed from V and 4 bases from J, the gap between germline ends came to 12 bases. The CDR3 is made up of 13 amino acids. This CDR3 reads CASSRRTGYEQYF. The CDR3 nucleotides are TGTGCCAGCAGTCGAAGGACTGGGTACGAGCAGTACTTC.

The chain couples TRBV5-1 to TRBJ2-7; 10 nucleotides line up with TRBD2. V lost 1 base, J lost 4 bases, and 8 bases stayed unmatched. The CDR3 totals 16 residues. Germline CDR1 and CDR2: SGHRS and YFSETQ. CDR3 coding DNA: TGCGCCAGCAGCTTGTATGCTAGCGGGAGACAATACGAGCAGTACTTC. This sequence encodes CASSLYASGRQYEQYF. The whole variable domain, filled in from reference TRBV5-1 and TRBJ2-7, reads KAGVTQTPRYLIKTRGQQVTLSCSPISGHRSVSWYQQTPGQGLQFLFEYFSETQRNKGNFPGRFSGRQFSNSRSEMNVSTLELGDSALYLCASSLYASGRQYEQYFGPGTRLTVT.

Only one count was recorded for this clone. CDR3 in amino acids: CASSSDTNQPQHF. CDR3 sequence (DNA): TGTGCCAGCAGCTCAGACACTAATCAGCCCCAGCATTTT. The gene calls are TRBV7-6 and TRBJ1-5, with D hard to call. This CDR3 contains 13 residues. Germline CDR1 reads SGHVS; CDR2 reads FNYEAQ. V shed 4 bases and J shed 4 bases, with 8 bases lying between them.

V and J are TRBV29-1 and TRBJ2-7; possible D gene TRBD2, 6 bases. Germline assignment: CDR1 SQVTM and CDR2 ANQGSEA. The length of the CDR3 is 13 residues. The V gene lost 4 bases and the J gene lost 6 bases, with 16 bases spanning the gap. The CDR3 nucleotides read TGCAGCGTTGGTCGCTCGGGGGATCGCGAGCAGTACTTC. It encodes CSVGRSGDREQYF.

The DNA of the CDR3 is TGTGCCAGCAGATTAAAAGAGACAGGGGGCTGGAACACTGAAGCTTTCTTT. It yields the protein CASRLKETGGWNTEAFF. This chain links TRBV7-9 with TRBJ1-1; 10 bases line up with TRBD1. Germline V gene lookup returns CDR1 SEHNR and CDR2 FQNEAQ (reference sequence). Trimming cost V 6 bases and J 1 base; bases outside gene matches: 11. CDR3 length equals 17 residues.

The V call is TRBV2, the J call TRBJ1-2, with D maybe TRBD1 (6 bases). Germline V gene lookup returns CDR1 SNHLY and CDR2 FYNNEI. The CDR3 length is 13 residues. The V end lost 5 bases, the J end lost 8 bases, and 15 bases lay between the germline ends. CDR3 sequence reads: CASSQQGSQGYTF. CDR3 nucleotides: TGTGCCAGCAGTCAACAGGGATCCCAGGGCTACACCTTC.

The chain is built from TRBV7-3 and TRBJ2-5; 8 bases are shared with TRBD1. CDR1 is SGHTA, CDR2 FQGTGA, per germline. V lost 5 bases to trimming and J lost 1 base; unmatched junction nucleotides: 12. The length of the CDR3 is 17 residues. The CDR3: CASSPPGQATFQETQYF. CDR3 nucleotide sequence: TGTGCCAGCAGCCCTCCGGGACAGGCAACTTTCCAAGAGACCCAGTACTTC.

The chain has TRBV5-1 and TRBJ2-7; perhaps TRBD2 as D (5 bases). Germline CDR1 is SGHRS and CDR2 is YFSETQ. CDR3 size: 15 residues. V was pared by 0 bases and J by 6 bases, with 16 bases between. The CDR3 sequence: CASSLDGNRAGEQYF. DNA for the CDR3: TGCGCCAGCAGCTTGGATGGGAACCGTGCGGGCGAGCAGTACTTC.

The chain links TRBV15 to TRBJ1-4; unclear D gene. CDR3 size: 15 residues. Trimming removed 4 bases from V and 8 bases from J, with 17 bases in between. Germline V gene lookup returns CDR1 LNHNV and CDR2 YYDKDF (reference sequence). In DNA form, the CDR3 reads TGTGCCACCAGCATCCACGGAGGATTAGGGGAAAAACTGTTTTTT. As protein: CATSIHGGLGEKLFF.

V and J are TRBV27 and TRBJ2-7; unclear D gene. The CDR3 has 14 amino acids. From germline, CDR1 is MNHEY and CDR2 SMNVEV (reference sequence). V lost 3 bases, J lost 0 bases, and 9 bases lay in between. In DNA form, the CDR3 reads TGTGCCAGCAGTTTGGGCAGGAACTCCTACGAGCAGTACTTC. It translates to CASSLGRNSYEQYF.

The DNA of the CDR3 is TGTGCCAGCAGTTCTACTAACTATGGCTACACCTTC. Translation: CASSSTNYGYTF. The chain carries TRBV28 and TRBJ1-2; unclear D gene. Germline assignment: CDR1 MDHEN and CDR2 SYDVKM. This CDR3 contains 12 residues. V was cut by 4 bases and J by 0 bases, with 3 bases left in between.

This clone appeared a single time. The gene calls are TRBV5-1 and TRBJ2-7; 7 nucleotides line up with TRBD2. Per the germline V gene, CDR1 is SGHRS and CDR2 is YFSETQ. Germline trimming cut 0 bases from V and 0 bases from J; bases unmatched to any gene: 6. This CDR3 is built from 16 residues. The CDR3 reads CASSLVGGISSYEQYF. The CDR3 DNA is TGCGCCAGCAGCTTGGTGGGGGGGATCAGCTCCTACGAGCAGTACTTC.

The rearrangement joins TRBV5-1 to TRBJ1-3; tentative D call: TRBD1 (6 bases). The CDR3 runs to 14 residues. Trimming shortened V by 4 bases and J by 0 bases, and 8 bases separated the two germline ends. Germline CDR1 is SGHRS and CDR2 is YFSETQ. CDR3 sequence reads: CASSEQGSGNTIYF. CDR3 bases: TGCGCCAGCAGCGAACAGGGCTCTGGAAACACCATATATTTT.

V is TRBV4-3 and J is TRBJ2-7; 8 bases align to TRBD2. J gave up 1 base and V 0 bases, and 8 bases lay outside the gene matches. The CDR3 covers 17 residues. CDR1 LGHNA and CDR2 YSLEER come from the germline V gene. The CDR3 loop is CASSQEPEVAGSYEQYF. CDR3 nucleotide sequence: TGCGCCAGCAGCCAAGAACCGGAGGTAGCGGGGTCCTACGAGCAGTACTTC.

In this sample, this clone turned up a few times. V usage is TRBV18 and J usage is TRBJ2-1; 12 bases align to TRBD2. Germline values: CDR1 KGHSH, CDR2 LQKENI. With V trimmed by 6 bases and J by 7 bases, 16 bases remained unmatched. This CDR3 has 18 residues. The CDR3: CASSQAASGRAVWNEQFF. CDR3 nucleotide sequence: TGTGCCAGCTCCCAAGCGGCTAGCGGGAGGGCTGTCTGGAATGAGCAGTTCTTC.

The V and J genes are TRBV7-9 and TRBJ1-4, with D possibly being TRBD1 (6 bases). Germline loops: CDR1 SEHNR, CDR2 FQNEAQ (reference sequence). The CDR3 runs to 16 residues. The V and J ends lost 0 bases and 8 bases respectively, with 16 bases between them. In nucleotides, the CDR3 is TGTGCCAGCAGCTTAGCGAGTGACAAAAGGGGGGAAAAACTGTTTTTT. This codes for CASSLASDKRGEKLFF.

J is TRBJ2-7 and V is TRBV7-9, with D possibly TRBD2 on 6 matching bases. V was clipped by 1 base and J by 6 bases, with 10 bases between them. This CDR3 spans 13 amino acids. Germline values: CDR1 SEHNR, CDR2 FQNEAQ (reference sequence). The chain's CDR3 is CASSLGGGSEQYF. DNA of the CDR3: TGTGCCAGCAGCTTAGGAGGAGGGTCCGAGCAGTACTTC.

This clone appeared once. J is TRBJ2-7 and V is TRBV4-1; 10 nucleotides line up with TRBD2. The germline V gene has CDR1 MGHRA and CDR2 YSYEKL. The CDR3 has 15 amino acids. V trimming: 2 bases; J trimming: 2 bases; junction bases outside the gene matches: 3. CDR3 sequence (DNA): TGCGCCAGCAGCCAACCTACTAGCGGGACCTACGAGCAGTACTTC. Translated, it gives CASSQPTSGTYEQYF.

This chain uses TRBV7-3 with TRBJ2-3; TRBD1 is a possible D gene (5 bases). Germline V gene data show CDR1 as SGHTA and CDR2 as FQGTGA. V shed 3 bases and J shed 2 bases, with 6 bases lying between them. This CDR3 is 13 amino acids long. The CDR3 loop reads CASSLDITDTQYF. In nucleotides, the CDR3 is TGTGCCAGCAGCTTGGACATCACAGATACGCAGTATTTT.

J is TRBJ2-5 and V is TRBV9; the D gene is possibly TRBD1 (7 bases). The CDR3 spans 15 residues. Trimming shortened V by 3 bases and J by 5 bases, and 17 bases separated the two germline ends. The V gene's germline CDR1 is SGDLS and CDR2 YYNGEE. CDR3 protein: CASSARGDMRETQYF. CDR3 nucleotides: TGTGCCAGCAGCGCCAGGGGGGATATGAGGGAGACCCAGTACTTC.

V gene TRBV6-1 combines with J gene TRBJ2-1, with 11 bases identical to TRBD2. Germline assignment: CDR1 MNHNS and CDR2 SASEGT. The trim removed 4 bases at V and 10 bases at J, leaving 12 bases unmatched. The CDR3 sequence is 16 residues long. CDR3 nucleotide sequence: TGTGCCAGCAGTGCCCAGACTGGACTAGCGGGCGGCGAGCAGTTCTTC. Protein product: CASSAQTGLAGGEQFF.

DNA of the CDR3: TGTGCCAGCAGCCAAGATCTAGGAATTGAGCAGTTCTTC. It yields the protein CASSQDLGIEQFF. V and J are TRBV4-2 and TRBJ2-1; D unresolved. V was trimmed by 0 bases and J by 9 bases, leaving 9 bases between them. The CDR3 spans 13 residues. CDR1 and CDR2 (germline): LGHNA, YNFKEQ.

The rearrangement links TRBV5-4 to TRBJ1-2, with 10 bases aligning to TRBD1. The CDR3 spans 14 residues. V lost 4 bases, J lost 3 bases, and 3 bases stayed unmatched. The V gene's germline CDR1 is SGHNT and CDR2 YYREEE (reference sequence). The CDR3 is CASSRGTGDYGYTF. The CDR3 coding sequence is TGTGCCAGCAGCCGAGGGACAGGGGACTATGGCTACACCTTC.

This clone was observed a single time. CDR3 in DNA: TGTGCCAGCAGCTTGGACACTAAATATCAGCCCCAGCATTTT. Translation: CASSLDTKYQPQHF. The rearrangement joins TRBV5-4 to TRBJ1-5; D is ambiguous. The V end was cut by 0 bases, the J end by 5 bases, with 9 bases between. CDR3 length: 14 residues. The germline V gene has CDR1 SGHNT and CDR2 YYREEE (reference sequence).

CDR3 bases: TGTGCCAGCAGCGGGCCGAACACCGGGGAGCTGTTTTTT. It translates to CASSGPNTGELFF. The chain is built from TRBV7-6 and TRBJ2-2; no clear D. Per germline, CDR1 SGHVS and CDR2 FNYEAQ. This CDR3 spans 13 amino acids. Between the trimmed V and J ends, which lost 5 bases and 0 bases, there was a span of 4 bases.